Below are 9 T cell receptor beta chains sequenced from a single sample in a study of control samples from healthy donors and cancer patients. Repertoires were generated with immunoSEQ multiplex PCR, while TCRdb's copy carries only in-frame clones and drops some. Of 130,000 or so clones in the sample, about 94% were seen once. The sample taken for sequencing was PBMCs. These receptors came from a man in his 60s with colorectal cancer.

This chain joins TRBV6-5 and TRBJ1-5; D not certain. The germline gives CDR1 MNHEY, CDR2 SVGAGI. This CDR3 spans 14 amino acids. V lost 7 bases and J lost 3, with 13 bases in between. CDR3 protein: CASTKGHDNQPQHF. The CDR3 DNA is TGTGCCAGCACTAAGGGCCACGACAATCAGCCCCAGCATTTT.

The rearrangement uses TRBV9 and TRBJ1-1, with no clear D. Per germline, CDR1 SGDLS and CDR2 YYNGEE. V was pared by 3 bases and J by 0 bases, with 6 bases between. This CDR3 comprises 13 residues. Here the CDR3 DNA reads TGTGCCAGCAGCGAACAGTTGAACACTGAAGCTTTCTTT. Its protein is CASSEQLNTEAFF.

J is TRBJ1-1 and V is TRBV19; tentative D call: TRBD1 (6 bases). Trimming took 5 bases from V and 5 from J, leaving 15 bases between them. CDR3 length: 14 residues. Germline CDR1 LNHDA, CDR2 SQIVND (reference sequence). This CDR3 reads CASSSTTGGTEAFF. CDR3 bases: TGTGCCAGTAGTTCAACGACAGGAGGGACTGAAGCTTTCTTT.

The V gene is TRBV7-9, the J gene TRBJ2-1; 7 nucleotides match TRBD2. V shed 9 bases, J shed 0 bases, and the junction held 5 bases outside the gene matches. CDR3 length equals 14 residues. Per germline, CDR1 SEHNR and CDR2 FQNEAQ (reference sequence). The DNA for the CDR3 is TGTGCCAGGGGTACGGGGGGCTCCTACAATGAGCAGTTCTTC. Protein product: CARGTGGSYNEQFF.

The chain couples TRBV7-9 to TRBJ1-2, with D maybe TRBD1 (6 bases). V lost 4 bases and J 4 bases, leaving 13 bases between the germline ends. CDR3 length equals 14 residues. CDR1 and CDR2 (germline): SEHNR, FQNEAQ (reference sequence). DNA of the CDR3: TGTGCCAGCAGCTCTTCGACAGGTGGCTATGGCTACACCTTC. Encoded protein: CASSSSTGGYGYTF.

Only one count was recorded for this clone. DNA of the CDR3: TGCGCCAGCAGCTCCTACTCAGGGGGTGCCGCTAATGAAAAACTGTTTTTT. Residues: CASSSYSGGAANEKLFF. The V and J genes are TRBV5-1 and TRBJ1-4; TRBD1 matches 7 bases. V gave up 3 bases and J gave up 3 bases; unmatched junction bases: 11. The CDR3 has 17 residues. Germline CDR1 and CDR2: SGHRS and YFSETQ.

V gene TRBV5-1 combines with J gene TRBJ1-1; possible D gene TRBD1, 5 bases. Germline lookup yields CDR1 SGHRS and CDR2 YFSETQ. The CDR3 contains 14 residues. Trimming took off 5 bases at V and 1 base at J, with 12 bases between the two ends. The CDR3 DNA reads as TGCGCCAGCAGACAAGGGGCCGGGAACACTGAAGCTTTCTTT. It translates to CASRQGAGNTEAFF.

This rearrangement joins TRBV19 to TRBJ1-1, with 7 bases identical to TRBD1. V was clipped by 4 bases and J by 5 bases; unmatched bases: 10. The CDR3 extends over 15 amino acids. Germline V gene lookup returns CDR1 LNHDA and CDR2 SQIVND (reference sequence). CDR3 in amino acids: CASSKTGTAVTEAFF. For the CDR3, the DNA is TGTGCCAGTAGTAAAACCGGGACAGCGGTGACTGAAGCTTTCTTT.

This chain joins TRBV6-5 and TRBJ2-7; 7 nucleotides match TRBD1. The germline CDR1 and CDR2 sequences are MNHEY and SVGAGI. This CDR3 is 15 amino acids long. Trimming took 6 bases from V and 4 from J; bases not matched to a gene: 12. CDR3 loop: CASRSEVGGDYEQYF. The CDR3 DNA reads TGTGCCAGCAGATCAGAGGTAGGGGGCGATTACGAGCAGTACTTC.